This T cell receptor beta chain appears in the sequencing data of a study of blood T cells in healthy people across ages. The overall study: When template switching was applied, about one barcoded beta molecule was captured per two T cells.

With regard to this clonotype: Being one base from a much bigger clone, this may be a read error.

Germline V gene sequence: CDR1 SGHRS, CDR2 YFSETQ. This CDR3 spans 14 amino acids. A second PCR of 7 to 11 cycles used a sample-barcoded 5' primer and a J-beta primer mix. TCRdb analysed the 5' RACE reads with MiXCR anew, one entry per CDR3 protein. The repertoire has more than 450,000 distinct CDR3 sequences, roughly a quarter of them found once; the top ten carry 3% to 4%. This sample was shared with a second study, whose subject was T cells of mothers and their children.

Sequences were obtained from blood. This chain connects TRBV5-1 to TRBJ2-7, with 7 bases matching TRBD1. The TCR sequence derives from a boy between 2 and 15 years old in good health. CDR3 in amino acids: CAGSLDRSAYEQYF. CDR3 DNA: TGCGCCGGCAGCTTGGACAGGTCCGCTTACGAGCAGTACTTC.